A single sample is the source of the 27 T cell receptor beta chains below, sequenced in a study of blood T cell repertoires in COVID-19. Produced via immunoSEQ multiplex PCR; TCRdb's table is partial and in-frame only. In the table there are about 200,000 clones, less than 85% of which are singletons. Source material: peripheral blood. Every receptor here comes from a woman between 65 and 79 years old with acute or convalescent COVID-19.

The CDR3, as DNA: TGTGCCAGCAGCGTCCAGACTAGCGGGAAAGTCAACGAGCAGTACTTC. Residues: CASSVQTSGKVNEQYF. V gene TRBV9 combines with J gene TRBJ2-7; TRBD2 aligns across 11 bases. V shed 2 bases, J shed 5 bases, and the junction held 9 bases outside the gene matches. This CDR3 has 16 residues. The germline V gene has CDR1 SGDLS and CDR2 YYNGEE. Together with reference TRBV9 and TRBJ2-7, the CDR3 gives the full variable domain: DSGVTQTPKHLITATGQRVTLRCSPRSGDLSVYWYQQSLDQGLQFLIQYYNGEERAKGNILERFSAQQFPDLHSELNLSSLELGDSALYFCASSVQTSGKVNEQYFGPGTRLTVT.

The chain has TRBV21-1 and TRBJ2-3; TRBD2, the table's D call, lacks a check against the DNA. TRBV21-1 represents a pseudogene. The CDR3 is 14 amino acids. CDR3 DNA sequence: TGTGCCAGCAGCCCTAGCAGAGCCGGGGATACGCAGTATTTT. It codes for CASSPSRAGDTQYF.

The chain carries TRBV6-1 and TRBJ1-2; the D gene is possibly TRBD1 (5 bases). Deletions cut 1 base from V and 4 bases from J, with 16 bases between. From germline, CDR1 is MNHNS and CDR2 SASEGT. The CDR3 extends over 16 amino acids. The CDR3 protein is CASSEGTGGGGYGYTF. CDR3 bases: TGTGCCAGCAGTGAAGGAACAGGCGGGGGGGGCTATGGCTACACCTTC.

The rearrangement links TRBV30 to TRBJ1-3; D may be TRBD1 (6 bases). Looked up from germline, CDR1 is GTSNPN and CDR2 is SVGIG (reference sequence). This CDR3 has 14 amino acids. The V end was cut by 4 bases, the J end by 2 bases, with 12 bases between. As DNA, the CDR3 is TGTGCCTGGACGCCTACAGGGCCTGGAAACACCATATATTTT. Protein product: CAWTPTGPGNTIYF.

Here the CDR3 DNA reads TGTGCCAGCAGCTTGGGGCTAGCGAGTATCCAAGAGACCCAGTACTTC. This sequence encodes CASSLGLASIQETQYF. J is TRBJ2-5 and V is TRBV5-4; the D gene is possibly TRBD2 (6 bases). The germline V gene encodes CDR1 SGHNT and CDR2 YYREEE (reference sequence). This CDR3 comprises 16 residues. V was clipped by 0 bases and J by 1 base, with 13 bases between them.

The V and J genes are TRBV3-1 (or the pseudogene TRBV3-2) and TRBJ2-2, with 8 nucleotides matching TRBD1. This CDR3 comprises 14 residues. V lost 4 bases and J lost 7; bases outside the gene matches: 5. Germline values: CDR1 LGHDT, CDR2 YNNKEL (reference sequence). The CDR3 DNA follows: TGTGCCAGCAGCCTCAGGGGGCGGGACGGGGAGCTGTTTTTT. Its protein product is CASSLRGRDGELFF.

The rearrangement links TRBV2 to TRBJ2-3; possible D gene TRBD2, 6 bases. From germline, CDR1 is SNHLY and CDR2 FYNNEI. V was trimmed by 6 bases and J by 3 bases, leaving 10 bases between them. The CDR3 totals 13 residues. CDR3 loop: CASRGGTTDTQYF. CDR3 in DNA: TGTGCCAGCAGGGGCGGGACTACAGATACGCAGTATTTT.

This clone was seen at least ten times. The rearrangement uses TRBV19 and TRBJ2-3; D remains ambiguous. The germline CDR1 and CDR2 sequences are LNHDA and SQIVND (reference sequence). The CDR3 length is 13 residues. The ends were cut back, 5 bases at V and 5 bases at J, with 11 bases in the middle. The CDR3 sequence is CASSLSQIDTQYF. CDR3 bases: TGTGCCAGTAGTCTCTCCCAGATAGATACGCAGTATTTT.

The sample holds one count of this clone. This same CDR3 is encoded by further DNA sequences in the sample. V gene TRBV5-1 combines with J gene TRBJ1-3; D not resolved. This CDR3 contains 13 residues. The germline V and J ends were trimmed by 2 bases and 4 bases, with 7 bases remaining between them. CDR1 SGHRS and CDR2 YFSETQ come from the germline V gene. CDR3 in DNA: TGCGCCAGCAGCTTAGGAGGGGGAAACACCATATATTTT. It encodes CASSLGGGNTIYF.

The chain combines TRBV6-5 with TRBJ1-2; D gene ambiguous. Germline CDR1 is MNHEY and CDR2 is SVGAGI. V was shortened by 2 bases and J by 4 bases, with 8 bases between the two germline ends. The CDR3 spans 13 residues. CDR3 loop: CASSYAGSYGYTF. In nucleotides, the CDR3 is TGTGCCAGCAGTTACGCGGGGTCCTATGGCTACACCTTC.

The chain links TRBV5-1 to TRBJ1-6, with D perhaps TRBD1 (6 bases). Germline CDR1 is SGHRS and CDR2 is YFSETQ. Between the trimmed V and J ends, which lost 0 bases and 10 bases, there was a span of 11 bases. The CDR3 spans 14 residues. The CDR3 DNA sequence: TGCGCCAGCAGCTTGGTTTCAGGGGAGTCACCCCTCCACTTT. The encoded protein is CASSLVSGESPLHF.

The chain recombines TRBV28 with TRBJ2-1, with D perhaps TRBD2 (6 bases). Germline lookup yields CDR1 MDHEN and CDR2 SYDVKM. The CDR3 extends over 13 amino acids. Trimming took off 6 bases at V and 7 bases at J, with 13 bases between the two ends. CDR3 residues: CASRGGTFNEQFF. Written as DNA, the CDR3 is TGTGCCAGCAGAGGTGGGACTTTTAATGAGCAGTTCTTC.

This clone was observed a handful of times. V and J are TRBV3-1 (or the pseudogene TRBV3-2) and TRBJ1-2; no clear D. Germline assignment: CDR1 LGHDT and CDR2 YNNKEL (reference sequence). Trimming stripped 0 bases from V and 7 bases from J, with 9 bases between. This CDR3 contains 13 residues. The CDR3 spells CASSQESFGGYTF. CDR3 DNA sequence: TGTGCCAGCAGCCAAGAGAGTTTCGGTGGCTACACCTTC.

This chain joins TRBV6-2 or TRBV6-3 and TRBJ2-7; possible D gene TRBD2, 5 bases. V was trimmed by 2 bases and J by 7 bases, leaving 12 bases between them. Germline CDR1 and CDR2: MNHEY and SVGEGT. There are 13 residues in the CDR3. CDR3 in DNA: TGTGCCAGCAGTTACCGGGCCACGGGAGAGCAGTACTTC. Translating gives CASSYRATGEQYF.

The sample holds one count of this clone. The gene calls are TRBV5-1 and TRBJ2-3, with 8 nucleotides matching TRBD1. The CDR3 is made up of 15 amino acids. Trimming at V came to 4 bases and at J to 3 bases, leaving 7 bases not matched to a gene. Germline lookup yields CDR1 SGHRS and CDR2 YFSETQ. The CDR3 DNA reads as TGCGCCAGCAGCATACAGGACAGGGCTACAGATACGCAGTATTTT. Its translation: CASSIQDRATDTQYF. The full variable domain, with the rest looked up from reference TRBV5-1 and TRBJ2-3, is KAGVTQTPRYLIKTRGQQVTLSCSPISGHRSVSWYQQTPGQGLQFLFEYFSETQRNKGNFPGRFSGRQFSNSRSEMNVSTLELGDSALYLCASSIQDRATDTQYFGPGTRLTVL.

The genes are TRBV7-8 and TRBJ1-3; D is undetermined. V lost 0 bases and J 4 bases, leaving 10 bases between the germline ends. CDR1 is SGHVS and CDR2 is FQNEAQ in the germline V gene. CDR3 size: 15 residues. The CDR3 reads CASSLAIPRGNTIYF. The CDR3, as DNA: TGTGCCAGCAGCTTAGCAATACCGAGGGGAAACACCATATATTTT.

The chain is built from TRBV19 and TRBJ2-3; D not resolved. V lost 7 bases and J lost 4, with 15 bases in between. Germline values: CDR1 LNHDA, CDR2 SQIVND (reference sequence). The CDR3 runs to 14 residues. In nucleotides, the CDR3 is TGTGCCAGTACCCAGACGGGTGGTGCAGATACGCAGTATTTT. The encoded protein is CASTQTGGADTQYF.

In this sample, this clone turned up a few times. The chain recombines TRBV7-3 with TRBJ2-2; 8 bases map to TRBD1. Unmatched junction bases numbered 7, after V lost 2 bases and J lost 5 bases. The CDR3 is 16 residues long. The germline V gene has CDR1 SGHTA and CDR2 FQGTGA. The CDR3 DNA reads as TGTGCCAGCAGCTTAGTGACAGGGGCTGGGACCGGGGAGCTGTTTTTT. Protein sequence: CASSLVTGAGTGELFF.

The chain recombines TRBV5-1 with TRBJ2-1; 7 positions match TRBD2. CDR1 and CDR2 (germline): SGHRS, YFSETQ. With V trimmed by 6 bases and J by 7 bases, 10 bases remained unmatched. The CDR3 runs to 14 residues. The CDR3 DNA is TGCGCCAGCACCGATACGACTAGCAGAAATGAGCAGTTCTTC. Its translation is CASTDTTSRNEQFF.

By share of the sample, this clone is medium-sized. The chain joins TRBV21-1 to TRBJ2-7; TRBD2, the D gene given by the table, was not confirmed from the DNA. TRBV21-1 is reported as a pseudogene. The CDR3 is made up of 14 amino acids. CDR3 DNA sequence: TGTGCCAGCAGTGCGATTGGGGAGGTCAACGAGCAGTACTTC. It specifies CASSAIGEVNEQYF.

This sequence joins TRBV5-4 and TRBJ2-7, with 9 bases identical to TRBD2. CDR1 is SGHNT and CDR2 is YYREEE in the germline V gene (reference sequence). V lost 4 bases and J lost 0; bases outside the gene matches: 17. This CDR3 is 19 amino acids long. The CDR3 region has the DNA TGTGCCAGCAGCCCCCTGGCGGGAGGGCCCAAACTGAGCTCCTACGAGCAGTACTTC. Its protein product is CASSPLAGGPKLSSYEQYF. Full variable domain (missing parts from reference TRBV5-4 and TRBJ2-7): ETGVTQSPTHLIKTRGQQVTLRCSSQSGHNTVSWYQQALGQGPQFIFQYYREEENGRGNFPPRFSGLQFPNYSSELNVNALELDDSALYLCASSPLAGGPKLSSYEQYFGPGTRLTVT.

The genes are TRBV9 and TRBJ2-3, with D possibly being TRBD2 (5 bases). Trimming removed 2 bases from V and 1 base from J, with 17 bases in between. Per the germline V gene, CDR1 is SGDLS and CDR2 is YYNGEE. This CDR3 contains 17 residues. CDR3 bases: TGTGCCAGCAGCGTGGCTAGTGGGAGTTTGGGCACAGATACGCAGTATTTT. Amino acids: CASSVASGSLGTDTQYF. Full variable domain (outside the CDR3, taken from reference TRBV9 and TRBJ2-3): DSGVTQTPKHLITATGQRVTLRCSPRSGDLSVYWYQQSLDQGLQFLIQYYNGEERAKGNILERFSAQQFPDLHSELNLSSLELGDSALYFCASSVASGSLGTDTQYFGPGTRLTVL.

This clone has only one observation. V gene TRBV10-3 combines with J gene TRBJ1-2, with 7 bases identical to TRBD1. V trimming: 2 bases; J trimming: 2 bases; junction bases outside the gene matches: 8. Germline V CDR1 and CDR2: ENHRY, SYGVKD. The CDR3 consists of 16 residues. Written as DNA, the CDR3 is TGTGCCATCAGTGAGGGGCAGGGGGTGAGAAACTATGGCTACACCTTC. It encodes CAISEGQGVRNYGYTF.

V gene TRBV6-5 combines with J gene TRBJ2-7; no reliable D call. This CDR3 spans 12 amino acids. The V end lost 6 bases, the J end lost 7 bases, and 13 bases lay between the germline ends. The germline CDR1 and CDR2 sequences are MNHEY and SVGAGI. Written as DNA, the CDR3 is TGTGCCAGCAGGACCGAACAGTGGGAGCAGTACTTC. This codes for CASRTEQWEQYF.

V is TRBV11-2 and J is TRBJ1-6; D perhaps matches TRBD1 (5 bases). CDR1 and CDR2 (germline): SGHAT, FQNNGV. The CDR3 runs 18 residues. Between the trimmed V and J ends, which lost 0 bases and 4 bases, there was a span of 16 bases. CDR3 nucleotide sequence: TGTGCCAGCAGCTTAGAGCCGTCCGGGGGATTATATAATTCACCCCTCCACTTT. It encodes CASSLEPSGGLYNSPLHF. The variable domain in full, with the rest retrieved from reference TRBV11-2 and TRBJ1-6, is EAGVAQSPRYKIIEKRQSVAFWCNPISGHATLYWYQQILGQGPKLLIQFQNNGVVDDSQLPKDRFSAERLKGVDSTLKIQPAKLEDSAVYLCASSLEPSGGLYNSPLHFGNGTRLTVT.

The chain carries TRBV9 and TRBJ2-1; 12 bases align to TRBD2. The CDR3 is made up of 15 amino acids. Looked up from germline, CDR1 is SGDLS and CDR2 is YYNGEE. The V and J ends lost 4 bases and 9 bases, in that order; junction bases with no gene match: 8. CDR3 residues: CASSQTSGRGVEQFF. CDR3 nucleotides: TGTGCCAGCAGCCAGACTAGCGGGAGAGGGGTTGAGCAGTTCTTC.

The CDR3 reads CASSLGTANTGELFF. CDR3 sequence (DNA): TGTGCCAGCTCACTCGGGACAGCGAACACCGGGGAGCTGTTTTTT. The V and J genes are TRBV18 and TRBJ2-2; 7 bases match TRBD1. Trimming at V came to 4 bases and at J to 0 bases, leaving 2 bases not matched to a gene. Looked up from germline, CDR1 is KGHSH and CDR2 is LQKENI. The CDR3 runs to 15 residues.